This T cell receptor beta chain was captured in a study of response to subunit inactivated influenza vaccine. Study-wide results and limits: Few new T cells, the authors suggested, are recruited by each seasonal influenza vaccination.

Germline V gene lookup returns CDR1 DFQATT and CDR2 SNEGSKA (reference sequence). The CDR3 covers 14 residues. Trimming at V came to 6 bases and at J to 5 bases, leaving 11 bases not matched to a gene. With respect to this clonotype: Its antigen is currently unknown.

From the RT-PCR reads, TCRdb called clonotypes with MiXCR, one entry per CDR3 protein. The table includes approximately 700,000 distinct CDR3 sequences, around 14% detected once. The TCR was taken from a man aged 45-65 years who received an inactivated influenza vaccine. The genes are TRBV20-1 and TRBJ2-5; TRBD2 aligns across 8 bases. Sequencing was performed on PBMCs from blood, taken 12 days after vaccination. CDR3 in DNA: TGCAGTGCGAAGCAGGCAGCGGGAGATGAGACCCAGTACTTC. Its translation: CSAKQAAGDETQYF.